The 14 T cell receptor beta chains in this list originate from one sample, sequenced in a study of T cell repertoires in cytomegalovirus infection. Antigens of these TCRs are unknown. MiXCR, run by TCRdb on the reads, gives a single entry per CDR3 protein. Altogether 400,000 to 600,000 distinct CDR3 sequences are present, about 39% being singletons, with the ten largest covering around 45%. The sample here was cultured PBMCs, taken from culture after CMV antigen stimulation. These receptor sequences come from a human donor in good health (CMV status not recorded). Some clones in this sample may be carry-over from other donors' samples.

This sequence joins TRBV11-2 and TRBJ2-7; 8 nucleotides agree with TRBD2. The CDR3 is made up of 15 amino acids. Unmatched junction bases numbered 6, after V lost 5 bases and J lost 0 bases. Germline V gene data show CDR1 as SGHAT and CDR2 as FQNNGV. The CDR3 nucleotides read TGTGCCAGCAGCCGAAACAGCGGGAGCTCCTACGAGCAGTACTTC. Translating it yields CASSRNSGSSYEQYF.

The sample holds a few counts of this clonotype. CDR3 in amino acids: CASSVGSLGTANTEAFF. CDR3 sequence (DNA): TGTGCCAGCAGCGTAGGATCGTTGGGGACAGCGAACACTGAAGCTTTCTTT. This chain links TRBV9 with TRBJ1-1; 7 bases agree with TRBD1. The CDR3 has 17 amino acids. V lost 0 bases and J lost 1; bases outside the gene matches: 9. From germline, CDR1 is SGDLS and CDR2 YYNGEE. The full variable domain, in which reference TRBV9 and TRBJ1-1 provide the parts outside the CDR3, is DSGVTQTPKHLITATGQRVTLRCSPRSGDLSVYWYQQSLDQGLQFLIQYYNGEERAKGNILERFSAQQFPDLHSELNLSSLELGDSALYFCASSVGSLGTANTEAFFGQGTRLTVV.

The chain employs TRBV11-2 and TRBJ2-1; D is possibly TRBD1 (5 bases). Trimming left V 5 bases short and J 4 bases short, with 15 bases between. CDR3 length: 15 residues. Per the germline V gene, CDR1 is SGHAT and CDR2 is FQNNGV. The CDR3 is CASSQIRGIYNEQFF. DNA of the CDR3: TGTGCCAGCAGCCAGATAAGGGGCATTTACAATGAGCAGTTCTTC.

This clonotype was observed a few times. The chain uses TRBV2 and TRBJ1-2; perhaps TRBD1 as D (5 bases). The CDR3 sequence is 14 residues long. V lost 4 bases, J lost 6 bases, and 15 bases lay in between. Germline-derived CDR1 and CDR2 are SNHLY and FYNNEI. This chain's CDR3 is CASSALGRDDGYTF. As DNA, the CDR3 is TGTGCCAGCAGTGCCCTGGGACGGGACGATGGCTACACCTTC.

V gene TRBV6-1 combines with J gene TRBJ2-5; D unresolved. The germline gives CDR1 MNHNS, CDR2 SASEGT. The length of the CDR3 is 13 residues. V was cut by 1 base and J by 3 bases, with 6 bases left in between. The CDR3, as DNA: TGTGCCAGCAGTGAAGATGGAGAAGAGACCCAGTACTTC. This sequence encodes CASSEDGEETQYF.

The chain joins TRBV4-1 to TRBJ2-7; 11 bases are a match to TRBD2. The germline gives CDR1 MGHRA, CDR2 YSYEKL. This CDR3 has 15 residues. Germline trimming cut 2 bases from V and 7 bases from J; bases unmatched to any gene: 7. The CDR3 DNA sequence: TGCGCCAGCAGCCAATCACTAGCGGGAGTCCGGGAGCAGTACTTC. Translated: CASSQSLAGVREQYF.

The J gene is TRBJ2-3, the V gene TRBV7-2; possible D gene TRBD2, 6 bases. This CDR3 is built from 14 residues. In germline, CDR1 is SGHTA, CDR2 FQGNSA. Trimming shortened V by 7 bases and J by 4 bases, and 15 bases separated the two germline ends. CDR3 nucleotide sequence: TGTGCCAGCAAACCCGGGGGTTGGGCAGATACGCAGTATTTT. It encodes CASKPGGWADTQYF.

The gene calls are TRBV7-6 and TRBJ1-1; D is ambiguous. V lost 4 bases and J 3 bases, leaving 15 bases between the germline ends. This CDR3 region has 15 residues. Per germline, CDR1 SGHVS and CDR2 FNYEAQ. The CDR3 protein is CASSSNAGIYTEAFF. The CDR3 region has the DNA TGTGCCAGCAGCTCGAATGCGGGGATCTACACTGAAGCTTTCTTT. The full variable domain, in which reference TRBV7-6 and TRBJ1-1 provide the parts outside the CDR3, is GAGVSQSPRYKVTKRGQDVALRCDPISGHVSLYWYRQALGQGPEFLTYFNYEAQQDKSGLPNDRFSAERPEGSISTLTIQRTEQRDSAMYRCASSSNAGIYTEAFFGQGTRLTVV.

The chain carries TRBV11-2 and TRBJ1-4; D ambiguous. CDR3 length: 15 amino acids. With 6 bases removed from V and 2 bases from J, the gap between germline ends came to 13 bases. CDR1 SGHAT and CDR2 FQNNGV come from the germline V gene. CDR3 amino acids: CASSERSPTNEKLFF. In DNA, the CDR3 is TGTGCCAGCAGTGAAAGGAGCCCTACTAATGAAAAACTGTTTTTT.

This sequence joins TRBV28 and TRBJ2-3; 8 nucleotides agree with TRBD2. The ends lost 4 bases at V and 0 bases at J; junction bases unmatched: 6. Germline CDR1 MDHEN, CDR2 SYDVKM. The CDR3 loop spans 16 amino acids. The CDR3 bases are TGTGCCAGCAGTTCGCCCGGGGGGGCCAGCACAGATACGCAGTATTTT. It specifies CASSSPGGASTDTQYF. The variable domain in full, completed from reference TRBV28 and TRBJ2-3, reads DVKVTQSSRYLVKRTGEKVFLECVQDMDHENMFWYRQDPGLGLRLIYFSYDVKMKEKGDIPEGYSVSREKKERFSLILESASTNQTSMYLCASSSPGGASTDTQYFGPGTRLTVL.

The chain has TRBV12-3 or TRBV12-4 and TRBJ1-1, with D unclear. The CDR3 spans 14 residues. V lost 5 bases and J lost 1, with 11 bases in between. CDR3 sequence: CASSTTRANTEAFF. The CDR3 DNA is TGTGCCAGCAGTACCACTCGGGCGAACACTGAAGCTTTCTTT.

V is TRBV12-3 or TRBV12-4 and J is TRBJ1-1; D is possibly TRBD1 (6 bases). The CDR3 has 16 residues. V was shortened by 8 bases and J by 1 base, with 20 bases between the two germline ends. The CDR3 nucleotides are TGTGCCAGCTGCAGGGGCGATTTTCTTAGGAACACTGAAGCTTTCTTT. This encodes CASCRGDFLRNTEAFF.

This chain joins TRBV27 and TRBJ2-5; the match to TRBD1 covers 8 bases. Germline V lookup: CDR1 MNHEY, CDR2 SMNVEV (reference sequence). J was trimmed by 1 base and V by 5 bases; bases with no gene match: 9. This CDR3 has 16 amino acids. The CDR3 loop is CASSPWTGMFQETQYF. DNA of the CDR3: TGTGCCAGCAGTCCGTGGACAGGGATGTTCCAAGAGACCCAGTACTTC.

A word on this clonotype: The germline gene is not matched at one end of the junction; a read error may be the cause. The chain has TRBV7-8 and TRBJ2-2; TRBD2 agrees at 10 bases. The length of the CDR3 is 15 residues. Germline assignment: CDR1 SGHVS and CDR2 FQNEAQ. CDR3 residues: CASRTSGANAGELFF. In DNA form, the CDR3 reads TGTGCCAGCAGAACTAGCGGGGCGAACGCCGGGGAGCTGTTTTTT.